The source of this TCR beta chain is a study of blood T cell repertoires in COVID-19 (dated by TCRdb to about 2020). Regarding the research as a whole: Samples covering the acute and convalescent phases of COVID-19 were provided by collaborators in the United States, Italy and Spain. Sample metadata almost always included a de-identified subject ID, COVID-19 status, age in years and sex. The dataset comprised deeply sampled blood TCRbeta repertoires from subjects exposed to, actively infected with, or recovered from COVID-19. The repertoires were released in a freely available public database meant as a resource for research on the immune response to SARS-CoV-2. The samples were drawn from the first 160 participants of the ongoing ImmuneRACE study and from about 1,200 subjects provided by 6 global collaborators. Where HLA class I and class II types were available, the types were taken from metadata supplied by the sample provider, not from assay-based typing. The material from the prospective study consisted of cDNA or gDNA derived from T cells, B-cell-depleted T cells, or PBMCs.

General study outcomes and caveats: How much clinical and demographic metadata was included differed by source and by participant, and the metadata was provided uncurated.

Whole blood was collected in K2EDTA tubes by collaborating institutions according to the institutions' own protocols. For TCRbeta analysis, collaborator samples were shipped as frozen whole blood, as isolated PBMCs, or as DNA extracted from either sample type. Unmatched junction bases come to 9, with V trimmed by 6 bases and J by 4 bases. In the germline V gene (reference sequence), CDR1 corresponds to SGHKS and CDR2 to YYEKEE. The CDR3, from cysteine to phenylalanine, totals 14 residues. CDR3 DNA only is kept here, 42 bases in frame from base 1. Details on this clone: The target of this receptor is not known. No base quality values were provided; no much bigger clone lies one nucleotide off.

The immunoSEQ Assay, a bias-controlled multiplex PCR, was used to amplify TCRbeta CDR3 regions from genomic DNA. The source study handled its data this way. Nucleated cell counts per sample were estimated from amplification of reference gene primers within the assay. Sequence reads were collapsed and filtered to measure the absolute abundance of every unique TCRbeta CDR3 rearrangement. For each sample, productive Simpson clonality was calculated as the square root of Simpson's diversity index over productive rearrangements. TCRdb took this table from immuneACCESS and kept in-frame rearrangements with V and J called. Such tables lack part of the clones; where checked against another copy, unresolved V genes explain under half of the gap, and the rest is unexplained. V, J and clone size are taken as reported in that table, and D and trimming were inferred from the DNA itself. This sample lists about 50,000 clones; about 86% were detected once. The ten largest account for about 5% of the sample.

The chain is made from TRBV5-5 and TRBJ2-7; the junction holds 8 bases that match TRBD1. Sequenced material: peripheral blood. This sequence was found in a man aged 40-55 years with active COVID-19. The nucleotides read TGTGCCAGCACCTTTTCAGGGGGCGGATACGAGCAGTACTTC. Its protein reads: CASTFSGGGYEQYF.